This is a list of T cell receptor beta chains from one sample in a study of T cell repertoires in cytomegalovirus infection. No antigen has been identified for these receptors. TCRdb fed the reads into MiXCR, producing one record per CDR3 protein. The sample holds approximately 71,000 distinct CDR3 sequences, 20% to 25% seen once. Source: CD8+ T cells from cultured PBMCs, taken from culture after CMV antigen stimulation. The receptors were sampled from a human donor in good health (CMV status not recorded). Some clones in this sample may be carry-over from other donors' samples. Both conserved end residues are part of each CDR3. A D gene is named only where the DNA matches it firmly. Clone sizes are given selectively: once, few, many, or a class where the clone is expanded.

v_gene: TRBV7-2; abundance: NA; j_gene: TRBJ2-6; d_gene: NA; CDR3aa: CASSLVGGQILSGANVLTF; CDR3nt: TGTGCCAGCAGCTTAGTGGGGGGACAGATCCTCTCTGGGGCCAACGTCCTGACTTTC
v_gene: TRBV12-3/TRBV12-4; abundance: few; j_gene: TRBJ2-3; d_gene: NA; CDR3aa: CASSYDSTFTDTQYF; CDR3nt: TGTGCCAGCAGTTATGACAGTACTTTCACAGATACGCAGTATTTT
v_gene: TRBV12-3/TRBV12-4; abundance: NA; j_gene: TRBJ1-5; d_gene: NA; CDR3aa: CASSLGAGGANQPQHF; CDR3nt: TGTGCCAGCAGTTTAGGGGCCGGGGGCGCCAATCAGCCCCAGCATTTT
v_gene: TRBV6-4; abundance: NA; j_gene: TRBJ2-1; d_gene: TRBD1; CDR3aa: CASSVNRDRHNEQFF; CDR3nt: TGTGCCAGCAGTGTAAACCGGGACAGGCACAATGAGCAGTTCTTC
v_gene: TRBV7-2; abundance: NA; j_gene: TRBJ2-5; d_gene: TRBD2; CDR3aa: CASSLGTSGGRESQYF; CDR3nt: TGTGCCAGCAGCTTAGGGACTAGCGGGGGCCGAGAATCCCAGTACTTC
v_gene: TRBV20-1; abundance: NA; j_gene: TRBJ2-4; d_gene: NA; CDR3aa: CSARKLQALAKNIQYF; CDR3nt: TGCAGTGCTAGAAAACTACAGGCTCTAGCCAAAAACATTCAGTACTTC
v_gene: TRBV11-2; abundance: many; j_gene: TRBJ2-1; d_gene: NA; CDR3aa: CASSLDPQSSYNEQFF; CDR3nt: TGTGCCAGCAGCTTAGATCCTCAAAGCTCCTACAATGAGCAGTTCTTC
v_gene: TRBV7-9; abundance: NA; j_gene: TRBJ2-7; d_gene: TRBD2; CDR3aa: CASSPSLTSGTYEQYF; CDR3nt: TGTGCCAGCAGCCCTTCCTTGACTAGCGGCACCTACGAGCAGTACTTC
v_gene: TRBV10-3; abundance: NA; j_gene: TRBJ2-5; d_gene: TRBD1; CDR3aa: CAISESNRGKETQYF; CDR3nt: TGTGCCATCAGTGAGAGTAACAGGGGGAAGGAGACCCAGTACTTC
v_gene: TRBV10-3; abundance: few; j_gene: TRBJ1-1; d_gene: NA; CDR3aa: CAISEDPRSEAFF; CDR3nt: TGTGCCATCAGTGAGGACCCGAGGTCTGAAGCTTTCTTT
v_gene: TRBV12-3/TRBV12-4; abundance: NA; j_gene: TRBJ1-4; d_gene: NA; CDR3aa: CASRLPQHGNEKLFF; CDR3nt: TGTGCCAGCAGGCTCCCCCAGCACGGTAATGAAAAACTGTTTTTT
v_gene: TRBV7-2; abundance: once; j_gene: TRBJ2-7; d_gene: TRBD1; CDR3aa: CASSLSEGTGFEQYF; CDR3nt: TGTGCCAGCAGCTTATCAGAGGGGACAGGGTTCGAGCAGTACTTC
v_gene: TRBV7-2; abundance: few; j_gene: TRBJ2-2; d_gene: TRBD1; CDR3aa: CASSRPGQRPGELFF; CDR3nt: TGTGCCAGCAGCCGTCCGGGACAGCGGCCCGGGGAGCTGTTTTTT
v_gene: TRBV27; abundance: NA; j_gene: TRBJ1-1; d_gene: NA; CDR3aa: CASSLGGRTEAFF; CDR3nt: TGTGCCAGCAGTTTGGGGGGCCGGACTGAAGCTTTCTTT
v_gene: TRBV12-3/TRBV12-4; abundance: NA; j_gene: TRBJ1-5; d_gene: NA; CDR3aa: CASSVWDSNQPQHF; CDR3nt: TGTGCCAGCAGTGTTTGGGACAGCAATCAGCCCCAGCATTTT
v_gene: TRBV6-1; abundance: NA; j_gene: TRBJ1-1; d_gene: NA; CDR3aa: CASSYPPGAGPNTEAFF; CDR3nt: TGTGCCAGCAGTTATCCACCCGGGGCAGGGCCCAACACTGAAGCTTTCTTT
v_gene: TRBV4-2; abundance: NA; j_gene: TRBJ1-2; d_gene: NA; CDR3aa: CASSPRQAEGGYGYTF; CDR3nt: TGTGCCAGCAGCCCCCGACAGGCGGAGGGGGGCTATGGCTACACCTTC
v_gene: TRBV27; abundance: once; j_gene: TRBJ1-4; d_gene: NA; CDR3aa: CASTGRRNEKLFF; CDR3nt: TGTGCCAGCACCGGACGGCGTAATGAAAAACTGTTTTTT
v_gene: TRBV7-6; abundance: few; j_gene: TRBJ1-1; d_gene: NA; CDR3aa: CATARWGAGTEAFF; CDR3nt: TGTGCCACCGCCCGGTGGGGAGCGGGGACTGAAGCTTTCTTT
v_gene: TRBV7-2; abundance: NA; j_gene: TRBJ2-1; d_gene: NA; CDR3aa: CASSWVGGGGNEQFF; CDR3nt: TGTGCCAGCAGCTGGGTCGGCGGGGGCGGCAATGAGCAGTTCTTC
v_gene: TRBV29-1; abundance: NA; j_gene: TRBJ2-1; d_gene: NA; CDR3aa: CSVVGSSYNEQFF; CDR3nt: TGCAGCGTCGTGGGGTCGTCCTACAATGAGCAGTTCTTC
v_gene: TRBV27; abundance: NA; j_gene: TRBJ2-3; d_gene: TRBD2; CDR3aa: CASSADMSLWASGGTDTQYF; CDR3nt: TGTGCCAGCAGTGCAGACATGTCTTTGTGGGCTAGCGGGGGCACAGATACGCAGTATTTT
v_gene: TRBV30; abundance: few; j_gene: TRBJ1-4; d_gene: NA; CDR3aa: CAWSPFRGPNEKLFF; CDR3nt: TGTGCCTGGAGTCCCTTCAGGGGCCCTAATGAAAAACTGTTTTTT
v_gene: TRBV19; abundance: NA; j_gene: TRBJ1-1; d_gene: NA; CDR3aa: CASSPRGPPEAFF; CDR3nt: TGTGCCAGCTCGCCCCGGGGGCCCCCTGAAGCTTTCTTT
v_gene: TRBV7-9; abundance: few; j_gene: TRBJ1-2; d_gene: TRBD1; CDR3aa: CASSSDRGANYGYTF; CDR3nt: TGTGCCAGCAGCTCCGACAGGGGTGCTAACTATGGCTACACCTTC